The T cell receptor beta chain under discussion was sequenced for a study of blood T cells in healthy people across ages. Notes on the study in general: Comparison with aged donors showed that long-lived donors had more naive CD4+ cells and higher diversity. Age showed a roughly linear inverse relationship with TCR beta diversity per million T cells. Unsorted PBMCs blocked a conclusive comparison of naive and antigen-experienced cells.

The CDR3 consists of 14 residues. J lost 5 bases, V lost 5 bases, and 4 bases had no gene match. Germline assignment: CDR1 SGHTA and CDR2 FQGNSA. Together with a sample-barcoded 5' primer, a J-beta primer mix was included in a second PCR lasting roughly 6 to 12 cycles. TCRdb fed the 5' RACE reads into MiXCR, producing one record per CDR3 protein. The data contain about 800,000 distinct CDR3 sequences, 20% to 25% of them singletons. This clonotype was recorded a few times. Its antigen remains unidentified. The same sample was also studied in work on T cells of mothers and their children.

This TCR was recovered from a boy younger than 18 in good health. Sequenced sample: blood. The chain links TRBV7-2 to TRBJ2-5; TRBD2 agrees at 11 bases. The CDR3: CASSRLAGRETQYF. In DNA form, the CDR3 reads TGTGCCAGCAGCCGACTAGCGGGAAGGGAGACCCAGTACTTC.